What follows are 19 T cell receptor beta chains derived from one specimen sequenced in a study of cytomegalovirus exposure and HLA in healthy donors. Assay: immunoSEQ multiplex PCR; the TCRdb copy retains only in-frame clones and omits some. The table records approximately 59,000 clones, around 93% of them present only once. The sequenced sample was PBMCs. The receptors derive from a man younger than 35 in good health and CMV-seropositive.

The CDR3 spells CASSQAGVSGRENNEQFF. The CDR3 region has the DNA TGTGCCAGCAGCCAAGCGGGGGTTAGCGGGAGGGAGAACAATGAGCAGTTCTTC. V usage is TRBV4-2 and J usage is TRBJ2-1; 11 bases agree with TRBD2. V lost 1 base, J lost 5 bases, and 10 bases stayed unmatched. CDR3 length: 18 residues. The germline V gene has CDR1 LGHNA and CDR2 YNFKEQ.

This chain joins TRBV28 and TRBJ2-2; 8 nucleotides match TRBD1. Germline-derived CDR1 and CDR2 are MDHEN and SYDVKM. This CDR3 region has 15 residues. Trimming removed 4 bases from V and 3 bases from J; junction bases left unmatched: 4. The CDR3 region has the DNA TGTGCCAGCAGTTGGACAGGGTTGGACACCGGGGAGCTGTTTTTT. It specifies CASSWTGLDTGELFF. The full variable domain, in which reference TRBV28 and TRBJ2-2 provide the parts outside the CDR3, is DVKVTQSSRYLVKRTGEKVFLECVQDMDHENMFWYRQDPGLGLRLIYFSYDVKMKEKGDIPEGYSVSREKKERFSLILESASTNQTSMYLCASSWTGLDTGELFFGEGSRLTVL.

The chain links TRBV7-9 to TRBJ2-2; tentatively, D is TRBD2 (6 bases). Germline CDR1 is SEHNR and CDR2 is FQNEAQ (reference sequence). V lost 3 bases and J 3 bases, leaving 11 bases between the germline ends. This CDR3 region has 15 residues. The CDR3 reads CASSLETRHTGELFF. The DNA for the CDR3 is TGTGCCAGCAGCTTGGAGACTAGGCACACCGGGGAGCTGTTTTTT. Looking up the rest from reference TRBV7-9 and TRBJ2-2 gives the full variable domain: DTGVSQNPRHKITKRGQNVTFRCDPISEHNRLYWYRQTLGQGPEFLTYFQNEAQLEKSRLLSDRFSAERPKGSFSTLEIQRTEQGDSAMYLCASSLETRHTGELFFGEGSRLTVL.

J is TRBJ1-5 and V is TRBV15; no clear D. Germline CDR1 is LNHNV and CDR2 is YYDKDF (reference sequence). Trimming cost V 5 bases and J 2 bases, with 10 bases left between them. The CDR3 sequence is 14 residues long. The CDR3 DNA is TGTGCCACCAGCGGTAACGGGGGCAATCAGCCCCAGCATTTT. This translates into CATSGNGGNQPQHF. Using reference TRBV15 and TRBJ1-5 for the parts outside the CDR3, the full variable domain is DAMVIQNPRYQVTQFGKPVTLSCSQTLNHNVMYWYQQKSSQAPKLLFHYYDKDFNNEADTPDNFQSRRPNTSFCFLDIRSPGLGDTAMYLCATSGNGGNQPQHFGDGTRLSIL.

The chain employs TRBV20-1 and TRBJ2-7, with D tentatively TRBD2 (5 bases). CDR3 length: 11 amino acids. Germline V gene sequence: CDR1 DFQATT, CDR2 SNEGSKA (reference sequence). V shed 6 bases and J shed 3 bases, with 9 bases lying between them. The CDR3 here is CSAGRIYEQYF. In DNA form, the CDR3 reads TGCAGTGCAGGGAGAATCTACGAGCAGTACTTC.

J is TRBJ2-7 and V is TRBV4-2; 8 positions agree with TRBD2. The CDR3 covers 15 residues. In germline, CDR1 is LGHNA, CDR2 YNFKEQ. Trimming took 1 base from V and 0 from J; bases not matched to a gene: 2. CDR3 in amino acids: CASSQALADSYEQYF. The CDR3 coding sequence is TGTGCCAGCAGCCAAGCACTAGCGGACTCCTACGAGCAGTACTTC.

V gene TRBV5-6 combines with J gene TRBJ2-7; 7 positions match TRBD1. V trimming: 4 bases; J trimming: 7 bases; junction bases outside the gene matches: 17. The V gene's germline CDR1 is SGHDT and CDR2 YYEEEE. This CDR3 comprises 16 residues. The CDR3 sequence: CASSMFGGQARREQYF. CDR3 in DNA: TGTGCCAGCAGCATGTTTGGAGGACAGGCCCGGAGGGAGCAGTACTTC.

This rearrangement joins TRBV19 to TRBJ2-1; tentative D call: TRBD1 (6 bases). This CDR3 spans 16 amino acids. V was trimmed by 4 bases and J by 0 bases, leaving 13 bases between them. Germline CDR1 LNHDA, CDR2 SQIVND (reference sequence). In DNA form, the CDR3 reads TGTGCCAGTAGTAAGAGGCAGGGGAGCTCCTACAATGAGCAGTTCTTC. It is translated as CASSKRQGSSYNEQFF.

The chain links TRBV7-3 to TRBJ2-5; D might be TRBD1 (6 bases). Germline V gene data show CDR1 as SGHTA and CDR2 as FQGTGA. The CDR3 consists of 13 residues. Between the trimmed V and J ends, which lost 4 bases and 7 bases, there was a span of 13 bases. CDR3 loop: CASSSRDTGTQYF. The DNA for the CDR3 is TGTGCCAGCAGCTCCCGGGACACAGGGACCCAGTACTTC.

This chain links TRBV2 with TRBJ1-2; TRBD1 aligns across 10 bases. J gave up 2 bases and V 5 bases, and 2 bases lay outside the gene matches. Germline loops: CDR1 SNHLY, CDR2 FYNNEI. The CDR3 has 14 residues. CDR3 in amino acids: CASSRQGANYGYTF. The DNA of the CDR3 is TGTGCCAGCAGTCGACAGGGGGCGAACTATGGCTACACCTTC.

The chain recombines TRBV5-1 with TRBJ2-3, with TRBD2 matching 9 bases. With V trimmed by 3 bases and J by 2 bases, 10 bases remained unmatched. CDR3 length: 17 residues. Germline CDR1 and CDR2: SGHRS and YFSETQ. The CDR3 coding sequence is TGCGCCAGCAGCTCGCTCTTCGCTAGCGGGACCACAGATACGCAGTATTTT. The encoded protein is CASSSLFASGTTDTQYF. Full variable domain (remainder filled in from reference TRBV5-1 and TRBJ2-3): KAGVTQTPRYLIKTRGQQVTLSCSPISGHRSVSWYQQTPGQGLQFLFEYFSETQRNKGNFPGRFSGRQFSNSRSEMNVSTLELGDSALYLCASSSLFASGTTDTQYFGPGTRLTVL.

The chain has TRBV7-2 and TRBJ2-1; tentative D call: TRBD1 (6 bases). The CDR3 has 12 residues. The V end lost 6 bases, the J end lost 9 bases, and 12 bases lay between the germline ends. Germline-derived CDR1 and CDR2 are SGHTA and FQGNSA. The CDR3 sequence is CASRYQGGEQFF. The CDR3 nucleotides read TGTGCCAGCAGGTACCAAGGGGGTGAGCAGTTCTTC.

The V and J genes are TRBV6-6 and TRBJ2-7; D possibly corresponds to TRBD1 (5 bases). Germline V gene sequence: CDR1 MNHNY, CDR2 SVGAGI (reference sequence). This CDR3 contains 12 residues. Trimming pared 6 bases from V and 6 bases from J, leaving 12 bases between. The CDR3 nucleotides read TGTGCCAGCAGCTCGACTGACAGCGAGCAGTACTTC. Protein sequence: CASSSTDSEQYF.

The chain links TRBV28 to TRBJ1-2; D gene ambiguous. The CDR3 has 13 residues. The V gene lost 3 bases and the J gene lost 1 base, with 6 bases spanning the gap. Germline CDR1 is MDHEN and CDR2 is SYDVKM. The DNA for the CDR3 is TGTGCCAGCAGTTTTCAAATTAACTATGGCTACACCTTC. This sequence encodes CASSFQINYGYTF.

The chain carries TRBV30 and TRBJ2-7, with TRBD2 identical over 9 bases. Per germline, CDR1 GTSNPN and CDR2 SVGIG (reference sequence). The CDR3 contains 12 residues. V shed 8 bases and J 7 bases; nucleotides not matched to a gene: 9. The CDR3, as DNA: TGTGCCACCACGGCGGGGGGGAGGGAGCAGTACTTC. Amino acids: CATTAGGREQYF.

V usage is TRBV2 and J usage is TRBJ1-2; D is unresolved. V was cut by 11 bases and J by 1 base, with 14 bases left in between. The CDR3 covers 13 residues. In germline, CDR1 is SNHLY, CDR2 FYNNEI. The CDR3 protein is CASWEWNNYGYTF. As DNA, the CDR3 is TGTGCCTCATGGGAGTGGAATAACTATGGCTACACCTTC.

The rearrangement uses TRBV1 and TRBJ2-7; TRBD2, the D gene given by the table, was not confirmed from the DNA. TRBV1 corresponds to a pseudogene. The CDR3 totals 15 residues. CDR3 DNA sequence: TGCACCAGCAGCCAAGATGCGGACTATTACTACGAGCAGTACTTC. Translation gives CTSSQDADYYYEQYF.

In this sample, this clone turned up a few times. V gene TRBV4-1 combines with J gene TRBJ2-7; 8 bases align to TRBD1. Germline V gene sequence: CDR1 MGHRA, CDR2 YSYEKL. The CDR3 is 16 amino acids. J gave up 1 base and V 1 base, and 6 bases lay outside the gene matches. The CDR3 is CASSQVDRGLSYEQYF. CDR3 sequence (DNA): TGCGCCAGCAGCCAAGTCGACAGGGGCCTTTCCTACGAGCAGTACTTC.

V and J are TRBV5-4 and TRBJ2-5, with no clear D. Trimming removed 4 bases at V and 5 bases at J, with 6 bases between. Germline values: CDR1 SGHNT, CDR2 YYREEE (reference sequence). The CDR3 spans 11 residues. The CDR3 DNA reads TGTGCCAGCAGCGTCGGGGAGACCCAGTACTTC. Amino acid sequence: CASSVGETQYF.